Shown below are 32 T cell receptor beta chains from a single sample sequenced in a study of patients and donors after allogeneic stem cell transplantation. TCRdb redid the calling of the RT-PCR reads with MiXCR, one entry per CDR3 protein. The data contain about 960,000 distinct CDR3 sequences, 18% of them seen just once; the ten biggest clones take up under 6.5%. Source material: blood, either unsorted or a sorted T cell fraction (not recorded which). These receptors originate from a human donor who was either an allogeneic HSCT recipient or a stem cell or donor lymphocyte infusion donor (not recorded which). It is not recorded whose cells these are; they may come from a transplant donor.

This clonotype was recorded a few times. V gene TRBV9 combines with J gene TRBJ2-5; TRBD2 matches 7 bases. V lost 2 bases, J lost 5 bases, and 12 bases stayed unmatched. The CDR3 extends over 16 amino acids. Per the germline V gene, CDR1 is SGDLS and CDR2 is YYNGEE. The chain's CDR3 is CASSVSWTRNRETQYF. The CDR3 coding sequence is TGTGCCAGCAGCGTCTCATGGACTAGGAATAGGGAGACCCAGTACTTC.

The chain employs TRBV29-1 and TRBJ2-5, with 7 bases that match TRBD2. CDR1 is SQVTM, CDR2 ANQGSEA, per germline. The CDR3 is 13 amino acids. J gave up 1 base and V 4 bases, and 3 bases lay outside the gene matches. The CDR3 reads CSVVGGGQETQYF. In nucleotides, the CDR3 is TGCAGCGTTGTGGGGGGGGGCCAAGAGACCCAGTACTTC.

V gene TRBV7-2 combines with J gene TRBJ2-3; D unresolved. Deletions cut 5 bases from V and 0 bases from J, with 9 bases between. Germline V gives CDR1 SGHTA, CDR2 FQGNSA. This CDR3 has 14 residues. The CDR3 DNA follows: TGTGCCAGCAGCCCCCAGTCTAGCACAGATACGCAGTATTTT. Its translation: CASSPQSSTDTQYF.

The CDR3 spells CSARGDIQYF. Here the CDR3 DNA reads TGCAGTGCTAGAGGGGACATTCAGTACTTC. The rearrangement joins TRBV20-1 to TRBJ2-4; D uncertain. V gave up 1 base and J gave up 8 bases, with 3 bases separating them. Per germline, CDR1 DFQATT and CDR2 SNEGSKA (reference sequence). CDR3 length: 10 amino acids.

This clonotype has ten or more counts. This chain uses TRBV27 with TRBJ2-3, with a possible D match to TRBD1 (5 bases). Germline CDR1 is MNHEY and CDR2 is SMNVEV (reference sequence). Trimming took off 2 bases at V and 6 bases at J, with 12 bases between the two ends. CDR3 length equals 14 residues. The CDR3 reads CASSLVTGRDTQYF. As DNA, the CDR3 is TGTGCCAGCAGTTTAGTTACAGGCAGGGATACGCAGTATTTT.

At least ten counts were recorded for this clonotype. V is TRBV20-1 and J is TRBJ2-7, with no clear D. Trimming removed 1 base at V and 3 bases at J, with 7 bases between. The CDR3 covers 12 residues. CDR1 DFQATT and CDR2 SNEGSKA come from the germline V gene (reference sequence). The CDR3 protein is CSARVGSYEQYF. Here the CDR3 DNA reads TGCAGTGCTAGAGTGGGCAGCTACGAGCAGTACTTC.

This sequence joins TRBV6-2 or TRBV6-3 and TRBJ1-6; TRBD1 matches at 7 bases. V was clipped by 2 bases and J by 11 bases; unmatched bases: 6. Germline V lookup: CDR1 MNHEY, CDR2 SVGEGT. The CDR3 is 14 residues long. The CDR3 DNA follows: TGTGCCAGCAGTTACCCCCGGGACAGCGCACCCCTCCACTTT. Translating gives CASSYPRDSAPLHF.

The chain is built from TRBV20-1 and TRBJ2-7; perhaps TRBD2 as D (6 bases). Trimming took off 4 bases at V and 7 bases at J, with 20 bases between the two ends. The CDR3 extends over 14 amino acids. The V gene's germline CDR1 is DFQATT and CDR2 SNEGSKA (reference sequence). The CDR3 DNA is TGCAGTGCTAAACATCGGGGAGGAACGAGGGAGCAGTACTTC. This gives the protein CSAKHRGGTREQYF.

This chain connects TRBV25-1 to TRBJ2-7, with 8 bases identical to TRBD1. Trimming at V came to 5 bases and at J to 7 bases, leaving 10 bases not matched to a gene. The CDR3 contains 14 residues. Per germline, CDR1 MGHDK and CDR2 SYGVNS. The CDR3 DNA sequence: TGTGCCAGCAGTCCGGAGGGACAGGCTAGGGAGCAGTACTTC. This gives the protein CASSPEGQAREQYF.

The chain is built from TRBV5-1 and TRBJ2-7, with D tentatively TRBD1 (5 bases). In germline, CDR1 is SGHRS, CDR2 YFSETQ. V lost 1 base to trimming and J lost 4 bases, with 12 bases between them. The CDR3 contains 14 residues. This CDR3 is CASSLTGSAYEQYF. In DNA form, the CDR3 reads TGCGCCAGCAGCTTGACAGGTTCGGCTTACGAGCAGTACTTC.

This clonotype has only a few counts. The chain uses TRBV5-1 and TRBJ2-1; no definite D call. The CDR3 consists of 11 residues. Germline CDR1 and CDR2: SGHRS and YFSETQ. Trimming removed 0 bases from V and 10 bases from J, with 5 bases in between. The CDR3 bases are TGCGCCAGCAGCTTGGCCGAGGAGCAGTTCTTC. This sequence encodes CASSLAEEQFF.

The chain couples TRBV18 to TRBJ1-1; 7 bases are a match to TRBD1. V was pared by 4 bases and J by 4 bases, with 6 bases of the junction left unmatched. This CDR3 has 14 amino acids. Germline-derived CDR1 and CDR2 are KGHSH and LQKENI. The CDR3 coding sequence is TGTGCCAGCTCACTCCAGACAGGGAGCACTGAAGCTTTCTTT. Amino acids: CASSLQTGSTEAFF.

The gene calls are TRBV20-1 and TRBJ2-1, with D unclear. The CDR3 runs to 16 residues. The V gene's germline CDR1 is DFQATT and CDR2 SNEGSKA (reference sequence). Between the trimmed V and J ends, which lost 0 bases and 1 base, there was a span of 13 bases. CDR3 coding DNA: TGCAGTGCTAGAGAACCCGTCGCAGGATCCTACAATGAGCAGTTCTTC. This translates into CSAREPVAGSYNEQFF.

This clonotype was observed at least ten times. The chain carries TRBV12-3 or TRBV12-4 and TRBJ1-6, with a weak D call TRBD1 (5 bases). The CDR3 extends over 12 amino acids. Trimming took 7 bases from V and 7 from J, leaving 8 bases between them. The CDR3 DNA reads TGTGCCAGCACGGCAGGGAATTCACCCCTCCACTTT. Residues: CASTAGNSPLHF.

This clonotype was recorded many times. The CDR3 region is CSARGGGNTEAFF. CDR3 sequence (DNA): TGCAGTGCTAGAGGTGGGGGGAACACTGAAGCTTTCTTT. V usage is TRBV20-1 and J usage is TRBJ1-1; D might be TRBD1 (5 bases). Germline CDR1 is DFQATT and CDR2 is SNEGSKA (reference sequence). The CDR3 has 13 amino acids. V lost 1 base, J lost 1 base, and 7 bases lay in between.

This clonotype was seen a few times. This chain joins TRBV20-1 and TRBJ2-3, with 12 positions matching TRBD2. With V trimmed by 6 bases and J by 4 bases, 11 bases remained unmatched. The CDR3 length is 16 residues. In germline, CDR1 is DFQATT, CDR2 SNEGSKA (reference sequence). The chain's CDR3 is CSARITSGGFADTQYF. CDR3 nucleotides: TGCAGTGCCCGTATCACTAGCGGGGGGTTTGCAGATACGCAGTATTTT.

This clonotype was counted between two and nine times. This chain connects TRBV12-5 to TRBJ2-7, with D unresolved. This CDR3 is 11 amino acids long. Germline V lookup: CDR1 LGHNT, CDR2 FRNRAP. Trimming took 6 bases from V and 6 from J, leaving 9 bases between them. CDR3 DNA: TGTGCTAGTGGCCCCGTGAGCGAGCAGTACTTC. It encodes CASGPVSEQYF. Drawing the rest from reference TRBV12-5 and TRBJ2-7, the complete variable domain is DARVTQTPRHKVTEMGQEVTMRCQPILGHNTVFWYRQTMMQGLELLAYFRNRAPLDDSGMPKDRFSAEMPDATLATLKIQPSEPRDSAVYFCASGPVSEQYFGPGTRLTVT.

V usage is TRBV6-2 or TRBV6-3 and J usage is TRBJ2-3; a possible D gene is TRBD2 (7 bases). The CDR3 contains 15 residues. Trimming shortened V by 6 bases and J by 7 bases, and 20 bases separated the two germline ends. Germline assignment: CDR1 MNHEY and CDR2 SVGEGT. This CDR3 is CASRPLGGLKYTQYF. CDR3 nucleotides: TGTGCCAGCAGGCCCCTCGGGGGGCTGAAATATACGCAGTATTTT.

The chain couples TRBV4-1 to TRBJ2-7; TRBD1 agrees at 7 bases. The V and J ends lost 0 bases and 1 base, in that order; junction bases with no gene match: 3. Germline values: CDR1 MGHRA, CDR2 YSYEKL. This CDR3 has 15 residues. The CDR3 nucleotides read TGCGCCAGCAGCCAAGAGTGGGACAGTTCCTACGAGCAGTACTTC. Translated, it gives CASSQEWDSSYEQYF.

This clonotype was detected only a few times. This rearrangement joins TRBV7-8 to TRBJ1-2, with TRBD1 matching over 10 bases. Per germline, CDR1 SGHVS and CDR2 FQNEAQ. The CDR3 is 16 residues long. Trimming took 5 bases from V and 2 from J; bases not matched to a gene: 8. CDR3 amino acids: CASSLRTGGINYGYTF. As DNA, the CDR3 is TGTGCCAGCAGCCTCCGGACAGGGGGAATCAACTATGGCTACACCTTC. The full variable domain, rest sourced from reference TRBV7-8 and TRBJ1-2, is GAGVSQSPRYKVAKRGQDVALRCDPISGHVSLFWYQQALGQGPEFLTYFQNEAQLDKSGLPSDRFFAERPEGSVSTLKIQRTQQEDSAVYLCASSLRTGGINYGYTFGSGTRLTVV.

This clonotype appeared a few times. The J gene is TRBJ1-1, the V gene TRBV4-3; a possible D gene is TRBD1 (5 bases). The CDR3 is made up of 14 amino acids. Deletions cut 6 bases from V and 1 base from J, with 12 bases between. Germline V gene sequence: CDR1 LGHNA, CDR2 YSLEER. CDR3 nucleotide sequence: TGCGCCAGCAGGATGGGGCACCCGAACACTGAAGCTTTCTTT. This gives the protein CASRMGHPNTEAFF.

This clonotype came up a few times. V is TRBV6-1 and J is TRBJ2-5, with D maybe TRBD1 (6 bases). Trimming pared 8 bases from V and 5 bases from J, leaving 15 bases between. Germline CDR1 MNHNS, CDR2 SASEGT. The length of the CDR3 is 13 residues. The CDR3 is CASRQSRGETQYF. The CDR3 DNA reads TGTGCCAGCCGCCAATCCAGGGGTGAGACCCAGTACTTC.

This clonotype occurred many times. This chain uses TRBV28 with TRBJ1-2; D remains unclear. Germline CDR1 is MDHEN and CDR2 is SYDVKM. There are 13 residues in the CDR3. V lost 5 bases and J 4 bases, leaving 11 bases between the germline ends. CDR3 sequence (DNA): TGTGCCAGCAGTACGACCTTTCTCTATGGCTACACCTTC. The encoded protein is CASSTTFLYGYTF.

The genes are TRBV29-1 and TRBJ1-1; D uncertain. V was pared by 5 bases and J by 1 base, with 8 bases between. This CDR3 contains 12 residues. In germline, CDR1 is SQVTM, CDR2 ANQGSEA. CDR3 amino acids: CSVMTGNTEAFF. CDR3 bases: TGCAGCGTTATGACGGGGAACACTGAAGCTTTCTTT.

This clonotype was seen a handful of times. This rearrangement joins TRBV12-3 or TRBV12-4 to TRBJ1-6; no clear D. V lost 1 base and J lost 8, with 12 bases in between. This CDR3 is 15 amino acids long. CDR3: CASSLGRGWYSPLHF. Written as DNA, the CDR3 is TGTGCCAGCAGTTTAGGGAGAGGGTGGTATTCACCCCTCCACTTT.

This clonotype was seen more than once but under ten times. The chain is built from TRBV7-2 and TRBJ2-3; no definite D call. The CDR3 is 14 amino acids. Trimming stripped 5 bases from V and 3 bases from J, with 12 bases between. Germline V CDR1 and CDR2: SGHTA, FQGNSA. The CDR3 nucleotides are TGTGCCAGCAGCCCCGCCTACCTGACAGATACGCAGTATTTT. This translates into CASSPAYLTDTQYF.

The CDR3 loop reads CASSWSANGQGVKETQYF. DNA for the CDR3: TGTGCCAGCAGCTGGTCGGCTAATGGACAGGGCGTGAAGGAGACCCAGTACTTC. This chain connects TRBV11-1 to TRBJ2-5; 8 bases match TRBD1. Germline V CDR1 and CDR2: SGHAT, FQDESV (reference sequence). With 4 bases clipped from V and 5 bases from J, the junction kept 18 bases outside the gene matches. The length of the CDR3 is 18 residues.

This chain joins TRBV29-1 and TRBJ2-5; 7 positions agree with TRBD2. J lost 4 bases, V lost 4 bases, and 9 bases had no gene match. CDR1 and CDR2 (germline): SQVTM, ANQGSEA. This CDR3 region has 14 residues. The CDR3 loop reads CSVVMAGVRETQYF. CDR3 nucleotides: TGCAGCGTTGTAATGGCGGGGGTGCGAGAGACCCAGTACTTC. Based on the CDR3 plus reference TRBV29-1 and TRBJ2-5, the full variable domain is SAVISQKPSRDICQRGTSLTIQCQVDSQVTMMFWYRQQPGQSLTLIATANQGSEATYESGFVIDKFPISRPNLTFSTLTVSNMSPEDSSIYLCSVVMAGVRETQYFGPGTRLLVL.

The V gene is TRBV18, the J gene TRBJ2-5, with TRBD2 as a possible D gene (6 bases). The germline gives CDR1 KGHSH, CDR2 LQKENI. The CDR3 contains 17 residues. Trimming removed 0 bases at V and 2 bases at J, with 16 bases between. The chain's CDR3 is CASSPPTRLGLQETQYF. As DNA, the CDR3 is TGTGCCAGCTCACCACCTACCCGCCTAGGACTACAAGAGACCCAGTACTTC.

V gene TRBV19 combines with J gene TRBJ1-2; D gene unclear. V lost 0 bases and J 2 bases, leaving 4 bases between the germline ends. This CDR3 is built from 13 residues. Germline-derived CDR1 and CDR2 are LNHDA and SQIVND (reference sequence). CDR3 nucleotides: TGTGCCAGTAGTATAGAGTCGAACTATGGCTACACCTTC. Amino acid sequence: CASSIESNYGYTF. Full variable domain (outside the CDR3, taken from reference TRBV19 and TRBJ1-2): DGGITQSPKYLFRKEGQNVTLSCEQNLNHDAMYWYRQDPGQGLRLIYYSQIVNDFQKGDIAEGYSVSREKKESFPLTVTSAQKNPTAFYLCASSIESNYGYTFGSGTRLTVV.

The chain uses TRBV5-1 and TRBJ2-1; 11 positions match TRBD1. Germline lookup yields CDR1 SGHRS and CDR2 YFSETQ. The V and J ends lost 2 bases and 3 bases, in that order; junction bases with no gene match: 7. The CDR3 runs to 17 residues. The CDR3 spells CASSFGRGQGVYNEQFF. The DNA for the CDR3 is TGCGCCAGCAGCTTTGGCAGGGGACAGGGGGTCTACAATGAGCAGTTCTTC.

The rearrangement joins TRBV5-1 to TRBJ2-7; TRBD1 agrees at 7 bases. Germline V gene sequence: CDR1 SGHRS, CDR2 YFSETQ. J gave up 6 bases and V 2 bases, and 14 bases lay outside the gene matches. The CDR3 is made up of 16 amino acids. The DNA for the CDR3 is TGCGCCAGCAGCTTCTTACAGGGGACCCGGTCTAGCGAGCAGTACTTC. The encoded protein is CASSFLQGTRSSEQYF.